This entry describes one T cell receptor beta chain. Its antigen is not known. Germline V CDR1 and CDR2: SGDLS, YYNGEE. V was cut by 2 bases and J by 2 bases, with 7 bases left in between. The CDR3 length is 13 residues. The data were obtained in a study of vaccination effects on CD4 cells after COVID-19. Study in general: Post-vaccine specimens were collected at a median of 72 days following the second dose.

Profiled with immunoSEQ multiplex PCR; TCRdb holds only in-frame clones, not every one. The sample yields around 25,000 clones, 83% seen once. Before sequencing took place, the ViraFEST assay used viral peptide pools to expand antigen-specific CD4+ T cells. The culture ran for roughly 10 days before CD4+ T cells were isolated. Participants were vaccinated with two doses of either the BNT162b2 or mRNA-1273 vaccine. People in the vaccine group had not been infected with SARS-CoV-2 before, and their nucleocapsid antibodies were negative. It was with around 10 IU/ml IL-2 and about 10 ug/ml peptides that 2 million to 2.5 million PBMC per well were cultured.

This sequence joins TRBV9 and TRBJ2-5; D not resolved. This sequence was found in a human donor who received a COVID-19 vaccine. Some clones in this sample may be carry-over from other donors' samples. Specimen: CD4+ T cells from PBMCs cultured with HCoV-NL63 spike peptides, collected after COVID-19 vaccination. The CDR3 nucleotides read TGTGCCAGCAGCGTGAACGTTCAAGAGACCCAGTACTTC. Translating it yields CASSVNVQETQYF.